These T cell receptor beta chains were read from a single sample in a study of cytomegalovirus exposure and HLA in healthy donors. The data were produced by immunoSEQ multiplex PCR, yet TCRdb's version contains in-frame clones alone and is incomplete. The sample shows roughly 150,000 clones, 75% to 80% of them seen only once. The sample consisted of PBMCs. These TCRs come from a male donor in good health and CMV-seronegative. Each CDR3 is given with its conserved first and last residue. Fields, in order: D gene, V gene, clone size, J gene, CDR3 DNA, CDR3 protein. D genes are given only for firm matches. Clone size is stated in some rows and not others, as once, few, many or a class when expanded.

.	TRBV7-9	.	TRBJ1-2	TGTTCCAGCAGCGCATCGGACTATGGCTACACCTTC	CSSSASDYGYTF
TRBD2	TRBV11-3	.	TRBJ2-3	TGTGCCAGCAGCTTAGATCCAGCCGACCCCCTAGCGGAAGACACAGATACGCAGTATTTT	CASSLDPADPLAEDTDTQYF
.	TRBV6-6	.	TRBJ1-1	TGTGCCAGCACCTTGACAGGAGGAGAAGCTTTCTTT	CASTLTGGEAFF
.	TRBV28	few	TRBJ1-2	TGTGCCAGCAGTCCTAGGTCCTATGGCTACACCTTC	CASSPRSYGYTF
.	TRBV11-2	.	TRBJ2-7	TGTGCCAGCAGCTTAGAGGCTTCCGAGCAGTACTTC	CASSLEASEQYF
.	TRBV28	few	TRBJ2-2	TGTGCCAGCAGTCATGCGAACACCGGGGAGCTGTTTTTT	CASSHANTGELFF
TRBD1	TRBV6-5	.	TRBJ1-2	TGTGCCAGCGACCGGGACAGAGCTAACTATGGCTACACCTTC	CASDRDRANYGYTF
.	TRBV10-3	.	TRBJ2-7	TGTGCCACCGGGTACCCCTACGAGCAGTACTTC	CATGYPYEQYF
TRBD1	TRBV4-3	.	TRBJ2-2	TGCGCCAGCAGCCAAGAGGGGACAGGGGGTATCACCGGGGAGCTGTTTTTT	CASSQEGTGGITGELFF
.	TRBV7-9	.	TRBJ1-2	TGTGCCAGCAGCCTTAACTATGGCTACACCTTC	CASSLNYGYTF
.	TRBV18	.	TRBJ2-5	TGTGCCAGCTCACCGGGGACAAGAGGGGAAGAGACCCAGTACTTC	CASSPGTRGEETQYF
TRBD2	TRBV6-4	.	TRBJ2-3	TGTGCCAGCAGTGATCACGGGACTAGCGGCACAGATACGCAGTATTTT	CASSDHGTSGTDTQYF
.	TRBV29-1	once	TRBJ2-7	TGCAGCGTGGGACATAGGTCCTACGAGCAGTACTTC	CSVGHRSYEQYF
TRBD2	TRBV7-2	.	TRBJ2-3	TGTGCCAGCAGCTTACGACTAGCGGGGGTGTCAGATACGCAGTATTTT	CASSLRLAGVSDTQYF
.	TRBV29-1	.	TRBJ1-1	TGCAGCGTTGGACCCGTCGCGGGGGGCCGAAACACTGAAGCTTTCTTT	CSVGPVAGGRNTEAFF
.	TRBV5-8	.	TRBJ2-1	TGTGCCAGCAGCTTCGGAGGGAACTTCAATGAGCAGTTCTTC	CASSFGGNFNEQFF
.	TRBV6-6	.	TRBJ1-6	TGTGCCAGCAGTTACGAAGGGAGTTCACCCCTCCACTTT	CASSYEGSSPLHF
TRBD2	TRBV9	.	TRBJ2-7	TGTGCCAGCAGCGAGGGAGGGGAGGGTTACGAGCAGTACTTC	CASSEGGEGYEQYF
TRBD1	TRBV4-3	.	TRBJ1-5	TGCGCCAGCAGCCAAGATGGGACAGACTATCAGCCCCAGCATTTT	CASSQDGTDYQPQHF
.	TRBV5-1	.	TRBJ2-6	TGCGCCAGCAGTCTTACAGGGTCCGGGGCCAACGTCCTGACTTTC	CASSLTGSGANVLTF
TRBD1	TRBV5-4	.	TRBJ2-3	TGTGCCAGCAGCACACCCCTAGGGGGCAGGGATGGAGGCACAGATACGCAGTATTTT	CASSTPLGGRDGGTDTQYF
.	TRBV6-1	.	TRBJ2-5	TGTGCCAGCAGGGCAATGTGGGCCCGGGAGACCCAGTACTTC	CASRAMWARETQYF
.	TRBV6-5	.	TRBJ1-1	TGTGCCAGCAGTTTTACCGAGTTGAACACTGAAGCTTTCTTT	CASSFTELNTEAFF
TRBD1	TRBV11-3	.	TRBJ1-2	TGTGCCAGCAGCTTAGCACAGGGGAATCCCATCTCCTTC	CASSLAQGNPISF
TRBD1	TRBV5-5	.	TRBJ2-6	TGTGCCAGCGCGTTTACGGACAGGGACCCTTCTGGGGCCAACGTCCTGACTTTC	CASAFTDRDPSGANVLTF